Each of the 15 T cell receptor beta chains below was sequenced from the same sample in a study of early T cells in non-severe SARS-CoV-2 infection. TCRdb reanalysed the 5' RACE reads using MiXCR and keeps one entry per CDR3 protein. The sample holds roughly 97,000 distinct CDR3 sequences, 11% seen once. The specimen comprised whole blood, sampled at baseline. The source is an adult who was a healthcare worker with PCR-confirmed SARS-CoV-2 infection or an uninfected control (not recorded which).

The gene calls are TRBV27 and TRBJ1-2; D gene unclear. V shed 5 bases and J shed 4 bases, with 14 bases lying between them. Germline V lookup: CDR1 MNHEY, CDR2 SMNVEV (reference sequence). The CDR3 extends over 14 amino acids. Here the CDR3 reads CASSPPGTSYGYTF. DNA of the CDR3: TGTGCCAGCAGTCCGCCCGGCACTTCCTATGGCTACACCTTC.

There are a few counts of this clonotype. The chain carries TRBV10-3 and TRBJ2-3, with TRBD2 matching over 8 bases. The trim removed 2 bases at V and 1 base at J, leaving 8 bases unmatched. The germline V gene has CDR1 ENHRY and CDR2 SYGVKD. The CDR3 spans 17 residues. CDR3 residues: CAISEPPTAGGTDTQYF. CDR3 nucleotide sequence: TGTGCCATCAGTGAGCCTCCGACAGCGGGGGGCACAGATACGCAGTATTTT.

The chain employs TRBV7-2 and TRBJ1-1, with a weak D call TRBD1 (6 bases). V gave up 1 base and J gave up 2 bases, with 11 bases separating them. From germline, CDR1 is SGHTA and CDR2 FQGNSA. The CDR3 extends over 15 amino acids. The CDR3 DNA follows: TGTGCCAGCAGCTTAGAGCGGACAGCCAACACTGAAGCTTTCTTT. As protein: CASSLERTANTEAFF.

The chain combines TRBV4-2 with TRBJ2-2; D remains unclear. CDR1 and CDR2 (germline): LGHNA, YNFKEQ. The CDR3 spans 16 residues. The V end lost 0 bases, the J end lost 4 bases, and 12 bases lay between the germline ends. The CDR3 DNA reads TGTGCCAGCAGCCAAGAAAATCTACCTGGCACCGGGGAGCTGTTTTTT. As protein: CASSQENLPGTGELFF.

This clonotype has ten or more counts. J is TRBJ1-6 and V is TRBV30, with D perhaps matching TRBD1 (5 bases). From germline, CDR1 is GTSNPN and CDR2 SVGIG (reference sequence). V dropped 2 bases and J dropped 7 bases, with 18 bases sitting between them. This CDR3 has 16 residues. The CDR3 nucleotides read TGTGCCTGGAGTATAGCCGAGGCGTGGGGCAATTCACCCCTCCACTTT. Protein: CAWSIAEAWGNSPLHF.

This clonotype was found a few times. V gene TRBV6-1 combines with J gene TRBJ2-2; 11 positions agree with TRBD1. The germline V gene has CDR1 MNHNS and CDR2 SASEGT. Trimming removed 6 bases from V and 4 bases from J; junction bases left unmatched: 4. CDR3 length equals 15 residues. DNA of the CDR3: TGTGCCAGCAGCTCGGACAGGGGGCGCACCGGGGAGCTGTTTTTT. It codes for CASSSDRGRTGELFF.

This clonotype turned up a few times. The CDR3 here is CSARDRANQPQHF. The CDR3 bases are TGCAGTGCTAGAGACAGGGCAAATCAGCCCCAGCATTTT. This rearrangement joins TRBV20-1 to TRBJ1-5; possible D gene TRBD1, 5 bases. The CDR3 sequence is 13 residues long. The germline V gene has CDR1 DFQATT and CDR2 SNEGSKA (reference sequence). V dropped 0 bases and J dropped 4 bases, with 7 bases sitting between them.

This clonotype appeared a few times. The chain combines TRBV19 with TRBJ1-5; D perhaps matches TRBD1 (5 bases). CDR3 length: 15 amino acids. Germline V CDR1 and CDR2: LNHDA, SQIVND (reference sequence). The V and J ends lost 1 base and 2 bases respectively, with 9 bases between them. As DNA, the CDR3 is TGTGCCAGTAGTATAGTCGCACAGGGCAATCAGCCCCAGCATTTT. It yields the protein CASSIVAQGNQPQHF.

This chain joins TRBV5-6 and TRBJ2-1, with a tentative D call TRBD2 (5 bases). The CDR3 contains 17 residues. The V end was cut by 3 bases, the J end by 3 bases, with 19 bases between. The germline gives CDR1 SGHDT, CDR2 YYEEEE. In nucleotides, the CDR3 is TGTGCCAGCAGCTCCTCCTCCTCTAGCCCCATCTACAATGAGCAGTTCTTC. As protein: CASSSSSSSPIYNEQFF.

In this sample, this clonotype turned up a few times. The rearrangement links TRBV19 to TRBJ2-1, with D tentatively TRBD2 (5 bases). The length of the CDR3 is 17 residues. Looked up from germline, CDR1 is LNHDA and CDR2 is SQIVND (reference sequence). The ends were cut back, 1 base at V and 2 bases at J, with 15 bases in the middle. The CDR3 coding sequence is TGTGCCAGTAGTATAGGTTTCGGGAAGAGGACCTACAATGAGCAGTTCTTC. It yields the protein CASSIGFGKRTYNEQFF.

This clonotype occurred a few times. V is TRBV6-6 and J is TRBJ1-6, with D maybe TRBD1 (6 bases). V was shortened by 5 bases and J by 9 bases, with 17 bases between the two germline ends. There are 15 residues in the CDR3. CDR1 and CDR2 (germline): MNHNY, SVGAGI (reference sequence). The CDR3, as DNA: TGTGCCAGCAGTGGTCACAGGGATTTGCGTTCACCCCTCCACTTT. Translation gives CASSGHRDLRSPLHF.

V is TRBV7-8 and J is TRBJ2-2; 14 bases agree with TRBD2. The CDR3 has 17 residues. The germline V gene encodes CDR1 SGHVS and CDR2 FQNEAQ. Losses at the gene ends were 5 bases for V and 8 bases for J; bases not matched to a gene: 10. The CDR3 bases are TGTGCCAGCAGCCTACGACTAGCGGGAGGGCCAGTTGGGGAGCTGTTTTTT. It translates to CASSLRLAGGPVGELFF.

V is TRBV18 and J is TRBJ1-1; D is perhaps TRBD1 (5 bases). The length of the CDR3 is 15 residues. Trimming left V 1 base short and J 3 bases short, with 12 bases between. Germline V gene data show CDR1 as KGHSH and CDR2 as LQKENI. CDR3 coding DNA: TGTGCCAGCTCACCACTGGGACTGAGCTACACTGAAGCTTTCTTT. Protein: CASSPLGLSYTEAFF.

V is TRBV7-9 and J is TRBJ2-1; possible D gene TRBD1, 6 bases. With 5 bases removed from V and 10 bases from J, the gap between germline ends came to 12 bases. The CDR3 extends over 12 amino acids. Germline values: CDR1 SEHNR, CDR2 FQNEAQ (reference sequence). DNA for the CDR3: TGTGCCAGCAGCAGGACAGACTGGGAGCAGTTCTTC. Protein: CASSRTDWEQFF.

The chain couples TRBV7-2 to TRBJ2-7; perhaps D is TRBD1 or TRBD2 (6 bases each). This CDR3 region has 17 residues. Trimming left V 1 base short and J 4 bases short, with 20 bases between. CDR1 and CDR2 from the germline V gene are SGHTA and FQGNSA. CDR3: CASSLVRNRGQVYEQYF. In DNA form, the CDR3 reads TGTGCCAGCAGCTTAGTTCGTAACCGGGGGCAAGTGTACGAGCAGTACTTC. The full variable domain, with the rest looked up from reference TRBV7-2 and TRBJ2-7, is GAGVSQSPSNKVTEKGKDVELRCDPISGHTALYWYRQSLGQGLEFLIYFQGNSAPDKSGLPSDRFSAERTGGSVSTLTIQRTQQEDSAVYLCASSLVRNRGQVYEQYFGPGTRLTVT.